This T cell receptor beta chain was recovered during a study of blood T cell repertoires in COVID-19. Using immunoSEQ multiplex PCR, the repertoire was profiled, and TCRdb retains in-frame clones only, with some absent. Of about 81,000 clones in the sample, around 88% were seen once. The V gene end was trimmed by 6 bases and the J gene end by 3 bases; junction bases not matched to a gene: 8. Germline V gives CDR1 MNHEY, CDR2 SMNVEV (reference sequence). The CDR3 length is 14 residues. V usage is TRBV27 and J usage is TRBJ2-7, with 7 bases matching TRBD2. Sample: peripheral blood. The clonotype originates from an elderly woman with acute or convalescent COVID-19. The CDR3 protein is CASRVRAGLYEQYF. The DNA for the CDR3 is TGTGCCAGCAGGGTTAGAGCGGGGCTCTACGAGCAGTACTTC.